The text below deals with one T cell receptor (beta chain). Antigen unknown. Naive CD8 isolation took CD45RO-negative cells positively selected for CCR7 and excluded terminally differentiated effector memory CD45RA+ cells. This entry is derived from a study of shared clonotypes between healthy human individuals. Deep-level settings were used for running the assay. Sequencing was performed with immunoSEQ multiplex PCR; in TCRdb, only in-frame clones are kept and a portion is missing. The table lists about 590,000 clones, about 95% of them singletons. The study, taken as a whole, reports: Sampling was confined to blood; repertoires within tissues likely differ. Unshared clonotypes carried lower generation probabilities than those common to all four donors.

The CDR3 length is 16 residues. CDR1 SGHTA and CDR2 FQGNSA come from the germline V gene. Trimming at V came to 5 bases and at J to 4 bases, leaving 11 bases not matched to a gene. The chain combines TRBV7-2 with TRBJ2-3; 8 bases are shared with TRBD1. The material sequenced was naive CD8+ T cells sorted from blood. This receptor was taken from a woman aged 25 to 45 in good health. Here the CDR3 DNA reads TGTGCCAGCAGCACCCAGGGGGCGGGAACCGCAGATACGCAGTATTTT. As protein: CASSTQGAGTADTQYF.